This T cell receptor beta chain is from a study of T cell clones after liver transplantation. As for the study in general: Draws occurred before transplant, before withdrawal, and after complete or failed withdrawal. Study-wide findings and caveats: Graft donor-reactive T cells may have migrated into the graft rather than being deleted. In a couple of subjects, few donor cells limited the measurable donor-reactive repertoire.

Trimming stripped 2 bases from V and 0 bases from J, with 12 bases between. Germline V lookup: CDR1 SGDLS, CDR2 YYNGEE. This CDR3 region has 17 residues. A word on this clone: Its antigen is unknown.

The table came from immunoSEQ multiplex PCR; TCRdb's copy has only in-frame clones and leaves some out. The table includes around 100,000 clones, approximately 85% detected once. The source of this sequence is a human donor who received a liver transplant. This rearrangement joins TRBV9 to TRBJ1-6; a weak D match, TRBD1 (5 bases). The sample was CD4+ T cells from blood, taken before liver transplant. DNA of the CDR3: TGTGCCAGCAGCGTCACCCAGGGAGTCTCCTATAATTCACCCCTCCACTTT. Protein sequence: CASSVTQGVSYNSPLHF.